Shown below are 13 T cell receptor beta chains from a single sample sequenced in a study of blood T cell repertoires in COVID-19. Sequencing was performed with immunoSEQ multiplex PCR; in TCRdb, only in-frame clones are kept and a portion is missing. Here the sample spans approximately 350,000 clones, approximately 92% being singletons. The sample consisted of PBMCs or T cells enriched from blood (not recorded which). Receptor source: a man between 18 and 29 years old who had recovered from COVID-19.

The chain is built from TRBV12-3 or TRBV12-4 and TRBJ2-2; the D gene is possibly TRBD2 (5 bases). The CDR3 spans 13 residues. V dropped 2 bases and J dropped 6 bases, with 7 bases sitting between them. In DNA, the CDR3 is TGTGCCAGCAGTTTAAGCGGTGCCGGGGAGCTGTTTTTT. Protein sequence: CASSLSGAGELFF.

This chain uses TRBV28 with TRBJ1-2; TRBD1 agrees at 8 bases. Germline V gene sequence: CDR1 MDHEN, CDR2 SYDVKM. The CDR3 length is 16 residues. The V gene end was trimmed by 4 bases and the J gene end by 2 bases; junction bases not matched to a gene: 9. The DNA of the CDR3 is TGTGCCAGCAGTTCCCCCACCCCAGGGGGCAACTATGGCTACACCTTC. Protein: CASSSPTPGGNYGYTF.

The J gene is TRBJ2-1, the V gene TRBV5-1, with a weak D call TRBD1 (7 bases). Looked up from germline, CDR1 is SGHRS and CDR2 is YFSETQ. The CDR3 is made up of 14 amino acids. The V end was cut by 4 bases, the J end by 3 bases, with 11 bases between. The CDR3 loop reads CASSAGQFYNEQFF. Here the CDR3 DNA reads TGCGCCAGCAGCGCGGGACAGTTCTACAATGAGCAGTTCTTC.

The chain couples TRBV9 to TRBJ2-3; 8 bases fit TRBD2. The CDR3 sequence is 15 residues long. V shed 4 bases, J shed 5 bases, and the junction held 9 bases outside the gene matches. Germline assignment: CDR1 SGDLS and CDR2 YYNGEE. The CDR3 here is CASSPRGGQRDTQYF. DNA for the CDR3: TGTGCCAGCAGCCCCCGGGGGGGGCAGAGAGATACGCAGTATTTT.

A word on this clone: Other DNA sequences in this sample translate to the same CDR3. V and J are TRBV27 and TRBJ2-7, with 7 bases that match TRBD2. V lost 2 bases and J lost 0; bases outside the gene matches: 4. Germline CDR1 MNHEY, CDR2 SMNVEV (reference sequence). The CDR3 covers 15 residues. The CDR3 coding sequence is TGTGCCAGCAGTTTAGGGCGGGGGAGCTCCTACGAGCAGTACTTC. Protein product: CASSLGRGSSYEQYF.

This sequence joins TRBV2 and TRBJ2-1; 8 nucleotides match TRBD2. CDR3 size: 18 residues. Germline loops: CDR1 SNHLY, CDR2 FYNNEI. V lost 4 bases, J lost 7 bases, and 18 bases stayed unmatched. The CDR3 DNA reads as TGTGCCAGCAGTGGGTGGGAAGTTAGCGGGAATGGGTTGAATGAGCAGTTCTTC. Translated, it gives CASSGWEVSGNGLNEQFF.

DNA for the CDR3: TGTGCCAGCAGCCTTTCCCCCGACAGGGGGAACACTGAAGCTTTCTTT. Translated, it gives CASSLSPDRGNTEAFF. The V and J genes are TRBV4-2 and TRBJ1-1; 8 nucleotides agree with TRBD1. With V trimmed by 4 bases and J by 1 base, 8 bases remained unmatched. The CDR3 loop spans 16 amino acids. The V gene's germline CDR1 is LGHNA and CDR2 YNFKEQ.

The chain uses TRBV11-2 and TRBJ2-3, with a tentative D call TRBD2 (6 bases). The germline V and J ends were trimmed by 5 bases and 1 base, with 16 bases remaining between them. Looked up from germline, CDR1 is SGHAT and CDR2 is FQNNGV. The CDR3 totals 16 residues. The CDR3 reads CASSPLTSLGTDTQYF. The CDR3 DNA reads TGTGCCAGCAGCCCCTTAACTAGCCTCGGCACAGATACGCAGTATTTT.

This chain uses TRBV10-3 with TRBJ1-2, with a possible D match to TRBD1 (6 bases). From germline, CDR1 is ENHRY and CDR2 SYGVKD. Trimming removed 2 bases at V and 2 bases at J, with 18 bases between. The CDR3 runs 17 residues. CDR3 coding DNA: TGTGCCATCAGTGAGGAGACTTTTGGACAGCAAAACTATGGCTACACCTTC. Translating it yields CAISEETFGQQNYGYTF.

J is TRBJ1-4 and V is TRBV4-3, with a weak D call TRBD1 (5 bases). The ends were cut back, 0 bases at V and 6 bases at J, with 11 bases in the middle. Looked up from germline, CDR1 is LGHNA and CDR2 is YSLEER. This CDR3 is 15 amino acids long. The CDR3, as DNA: TGCGCCAGCAGCCAAGATCGGGGGGGGGATGAAAAACTGTTTTTT. It is translated as CASSQDRGGDEKLFF.

V and J are TRBV19 and TRBJ2-7, with a tentative D call TRBD1 (6 bases). The germline V gene has CDR1 LNHDA and CDR2 SQIVND (reference sequence). Deletions cut 4 bases from V and 0 bases from J, with 10 bases between. This CDR3 spans 14 amino acids. CDR3 DNA: TGTGCCAGTAGTAATCCAGGGGCCTCCTACGAGCAGTACTTC. It encodes CASSNPGASYEQYF.

The V gene is TRBV11-2, the J gene TRBJ1-1; D is unclear. This CDR3 is built from 13 residues. V was cut by 2 bases and J by 7 bases, with 11 bases left in between. Germline CDR1 and CDR2: SGHAT and FQNNGV. The CDR3 is CASSLLARVEAFF. CDR3 DNA sequence: TGTGCCAGCAGCTTATTGGCCCGGGTTGAAGCTTTCTTT.

This rearrangement joins TRBV7-2 to TRBJ1-3, with D unclear. Germline V CDR1 and CDR2: SGHTA, FQGNSA. This CDR3 contains 15 residues. Deletions cut 5 bases from V and 3 bases from J, with 14 bases between. CDR3 sequence (DNA): TGTGCCAGCAGCGGCCCTCGTGCAAGTGGAAACACCATATATTTT. It translates to CASSGPRASGNTIYF.